A selection of T cell receptor beta chains follows, all from one sample in a study of beta chain features in type 1 diabetes. Profiling relied on immunoSEQ multiplex PCR, and the TCRdb table lists in-frame clones only, not all of them. The sample carries over 300,000 clones, roughly 8% recorded once. Sample: central memory CD4+ T cells from blood. Receptors originate from a woman in her late teens or twenties in good health. Both conserved end residues are part of each CDR3. Each record gives: V gene, clone size, CDR3 protein. Size is stated for part of the rows, as once, few or many counts, or as a class when the clone is expanded.

TRBV7-2 many CASSLHPEQFF
TRBV5-1 NA CASSLDSRSRYF
TRBV7-9 many CASSLMQGQETQYF
TRBV19 many CASIPGGSIDEQFF
TRBV28 NA CASSRKPGSREKLFF
TRBV6-5 many CASKKTGAAGELFF
TRBV5-1 NA CASSIQGSGANVLTF
TRBV27 NA CASTGLAGGRLTDTQYF
TRBV7-2 few CASSLNLGGENEQFF
TRBV6-6 many CASSPRTEETQYF
TRBV7-2 few CASSLGTSARLF
TRBV7-3 NA CASSSQVAETQYF
TRBV10-3 many CAIAHGAYEQYF
TRBV7-2 NA CASSTDADRAETQYF
TRBV14 many CASSQQETQYF
TRBV11-2 many CASSLARFHGLERADTQYF
TRBV21-1 many CASSKGQRRGRFF
TRBV7-8 few CASRPPGVGTDTQYF
TRBV28 few CASSSIPDYSYNEQFF
TRBV14 many CASSQAGNTIYF
TRBV9 NA CASTKRLADNTGELFF
TRBV7-2 NA CASSPSGRAGRDTQYF
TRBV27 NA CASSLSIYPTREQYF
TRBV5-6 few CASSRDQRAAQETQYF
TRBV7-8 few CASSRGQQNYGYTF
TRBV19 NA CASSESRIYEQYF
TRBV25-1 few CASSDSGTSTDTQYF
TRBV28 few CASRWGREASYEQYF
TRBV15 NA CATSREDSEAFF
TRBV18 NA CASSPNKDRAKETQYF
TRBV5-4 few CASSLFSETDTQYF
TRBV15 NA CATSRSGQRFSYNEQFF
TRBV9 NA CASSVGSENYGYTF
TRBV6-5 NA CASSYSTTNEKLFF
TRBV7-9 NA CASSFQMNTEAFF
TRBV19 NA CASSQTGGLNQPQHF
TRBV10-3 few CAISGTSGTYTDTQYF
TRBV29-1 NA CTTSQGLGSPEQFF
TRBV7-8 NA CASSSPGLWGANVLTF
TRBV18 many CASSPGGGTRDSFF
TRBV28 many CASSLPVNTEAFF
TRBV6-5 many CASSYSWDTAAEQYF
TRBV5-8 NA CASSLTGQGNQPQHF
TRBV19 NA CASSKSRAQETQYF
TRBV7-7 few CASSRGNTGELFF
TRBV6-5 few CASTRDRGFGTQYF